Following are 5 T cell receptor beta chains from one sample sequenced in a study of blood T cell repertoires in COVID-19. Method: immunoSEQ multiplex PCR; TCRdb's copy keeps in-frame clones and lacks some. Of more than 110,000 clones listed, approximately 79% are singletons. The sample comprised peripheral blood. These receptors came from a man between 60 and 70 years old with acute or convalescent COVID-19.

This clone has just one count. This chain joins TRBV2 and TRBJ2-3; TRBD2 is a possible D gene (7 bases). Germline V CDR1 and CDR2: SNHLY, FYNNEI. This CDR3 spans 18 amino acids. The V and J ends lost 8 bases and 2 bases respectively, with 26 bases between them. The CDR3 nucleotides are TGTGCCAGCTGTGGGGGGGCGAGCGGGGAGACCCTCACAGATACGCAGTATTTT. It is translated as CASCGGASGETLTDTQYF.

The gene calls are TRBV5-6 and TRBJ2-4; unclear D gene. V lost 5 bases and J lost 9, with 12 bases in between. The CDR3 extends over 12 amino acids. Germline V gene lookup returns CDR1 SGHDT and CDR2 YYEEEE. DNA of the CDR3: TGTGCCAGCAGTGGAAGACACGGCATTCAGTACTTC. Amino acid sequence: CASSGRHGIQYF.

CDR3 nucleotide sequence: TGTGCCAGCAGCTCCACTCTTAGCAGGGATGAGCAGTTCTTC. It specifies CASSSTLSRDEQFF. This chain uses TRBV7-3 with TRBJ2-1, with D perhaps matching TRBD1 (5 bases). Trimming removed 4 bases at V and 8 bases at J, with 15 bases between. In germline, CDR1 is SGHTA, CDR2 FQGTGA. The CDR3 loop spans 14 amino acids.

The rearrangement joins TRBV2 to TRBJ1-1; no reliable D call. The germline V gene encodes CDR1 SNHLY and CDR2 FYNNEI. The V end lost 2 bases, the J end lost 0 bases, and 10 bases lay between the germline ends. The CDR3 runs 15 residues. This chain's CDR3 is CASSERGQLNTEAFF. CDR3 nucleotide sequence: TGTGCCAGCAGTGAAAGAGGTCAATTGAACACTGAAGCTTTCTTT.

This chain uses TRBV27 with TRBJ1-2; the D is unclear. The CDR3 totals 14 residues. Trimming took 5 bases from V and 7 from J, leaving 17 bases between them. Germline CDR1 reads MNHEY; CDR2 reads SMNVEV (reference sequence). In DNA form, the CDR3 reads TGTGCCAGCAGTCTTTCACAAGCCGGCGGTGGCTACACCTTC. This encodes CASSLSQAGGGYTF.